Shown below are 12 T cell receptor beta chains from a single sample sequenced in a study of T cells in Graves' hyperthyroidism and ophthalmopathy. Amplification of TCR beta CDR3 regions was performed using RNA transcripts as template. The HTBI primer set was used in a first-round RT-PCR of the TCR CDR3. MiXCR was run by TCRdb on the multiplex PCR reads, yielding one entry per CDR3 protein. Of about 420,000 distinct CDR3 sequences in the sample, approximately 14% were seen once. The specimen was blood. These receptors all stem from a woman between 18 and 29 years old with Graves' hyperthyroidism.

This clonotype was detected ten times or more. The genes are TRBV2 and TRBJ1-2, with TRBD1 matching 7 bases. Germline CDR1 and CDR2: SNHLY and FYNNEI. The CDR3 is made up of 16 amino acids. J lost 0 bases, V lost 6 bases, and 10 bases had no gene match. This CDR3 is CASRYRGSYANYGYTF. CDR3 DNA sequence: TGTGCCAGCAGATACAGGGGTTCCTACGCTAACTATGGCTACACCTTC.

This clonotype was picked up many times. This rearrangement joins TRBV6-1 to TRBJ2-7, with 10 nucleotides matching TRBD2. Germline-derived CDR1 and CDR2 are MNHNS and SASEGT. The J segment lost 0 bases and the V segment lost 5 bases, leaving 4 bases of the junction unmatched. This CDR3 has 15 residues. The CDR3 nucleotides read TGTGCCAGCAGTAAGAGCGGGAGGGGCTCCTACGAGCAGTACTTC. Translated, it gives CASSKSGRGSYEQYF.

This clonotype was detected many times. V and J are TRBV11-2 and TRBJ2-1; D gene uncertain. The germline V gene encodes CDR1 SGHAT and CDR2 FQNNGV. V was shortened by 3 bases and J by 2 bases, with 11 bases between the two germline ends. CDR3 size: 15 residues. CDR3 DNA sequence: TGTGCCAGCAGCTTTCGGCAGAAGACCTACAATGAGCAGTTCTTC. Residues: CASSFRQKTYNEQFF. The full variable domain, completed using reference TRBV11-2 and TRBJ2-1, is EAGVAQSPRYKIIEKRQSVAFWCNPISGHATLYWYQQILGQGPKLLIQFQNNGVVDDSQLPKDRFSAERLKGVDSTLKIQPAKLEDSAVYLCASSFRQKTYNEQFFGPGTRLTVL.

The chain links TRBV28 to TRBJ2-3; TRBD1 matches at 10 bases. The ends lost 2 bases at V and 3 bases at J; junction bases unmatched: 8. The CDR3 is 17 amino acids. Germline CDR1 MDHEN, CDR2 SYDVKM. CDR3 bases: TGTGCCAGCAGTTTAGCCGCCCCGGGACAGGGGACAGATACGCAGTATTTT. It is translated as CASSLAAPGQGTDTQYF. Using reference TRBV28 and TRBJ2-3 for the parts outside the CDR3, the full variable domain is DVKVTQSSRYLVKRTGEKVFLECVQDMDHENMFWYRQDPGLGLRLIYFSYDVKMKEKGDIPEGYSVSREKKERFSLILESASTNQTSMYLCASSLAAPGQGTDTQYFGPGTRLTVL.

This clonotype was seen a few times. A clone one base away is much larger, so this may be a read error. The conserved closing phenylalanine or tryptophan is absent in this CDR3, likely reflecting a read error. The CDR3 sequence: CASIGTDLYGYTL. In DNA form, the CDR3 reads TGTGCCAGCATAGGGACAGACCTCTATGGCTACACCCTC. V and J are TRBV2 and TRBJ1-2, with TRBD1 matching over 7 bases. The CDR3 is made up of 13 amino acids. J was trimmed by 4 bases and V by 7 bases; bases with no gene match: 6. Germline CDR1 reads SNHLY; CDR2 reads FYNNEI.

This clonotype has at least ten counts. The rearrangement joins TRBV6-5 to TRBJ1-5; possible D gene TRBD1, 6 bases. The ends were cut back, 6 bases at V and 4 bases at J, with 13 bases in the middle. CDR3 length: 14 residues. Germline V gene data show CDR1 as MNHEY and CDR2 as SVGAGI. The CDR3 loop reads CASSLDRRNQPQHF. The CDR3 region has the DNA TGTGCCAGCAGCCTTGACAGGAGAAATCAGCCCCAGCATTTT.

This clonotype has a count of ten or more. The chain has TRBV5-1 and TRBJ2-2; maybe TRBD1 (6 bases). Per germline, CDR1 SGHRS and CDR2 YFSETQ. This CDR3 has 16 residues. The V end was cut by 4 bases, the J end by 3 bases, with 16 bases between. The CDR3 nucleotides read TGCGCCAGCAGCCGGACCCTGACAGGACACACCGGGGAGCTGTTTTTT. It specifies CASSRTLTGHTGELFF.

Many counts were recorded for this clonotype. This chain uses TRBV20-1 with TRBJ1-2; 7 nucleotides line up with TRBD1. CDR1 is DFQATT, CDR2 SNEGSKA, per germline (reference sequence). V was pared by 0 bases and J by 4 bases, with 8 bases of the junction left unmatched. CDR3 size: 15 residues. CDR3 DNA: TGCAGTGCTAGAGAAGGGACAGACTGGGGCTATGGCTACACCTTC. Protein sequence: CSAREGTDWGYGYTF.

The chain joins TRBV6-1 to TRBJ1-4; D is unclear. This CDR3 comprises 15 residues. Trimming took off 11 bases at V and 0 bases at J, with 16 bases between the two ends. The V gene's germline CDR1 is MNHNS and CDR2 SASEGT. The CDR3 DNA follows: TGTGCCGGCGTCGCGTACCGAGCAACTAATGAAAAACTGTTTTTT. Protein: CAGVAYRATNEKLFF.

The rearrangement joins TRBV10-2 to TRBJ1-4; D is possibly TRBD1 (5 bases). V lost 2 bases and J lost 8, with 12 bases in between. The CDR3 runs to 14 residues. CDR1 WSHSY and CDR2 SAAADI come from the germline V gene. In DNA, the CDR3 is TGCGCCAGCAGTGAGCCGGGGGATGGGGAAAAACTGTTTTTT. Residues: CASSEPGDGEKLFF.

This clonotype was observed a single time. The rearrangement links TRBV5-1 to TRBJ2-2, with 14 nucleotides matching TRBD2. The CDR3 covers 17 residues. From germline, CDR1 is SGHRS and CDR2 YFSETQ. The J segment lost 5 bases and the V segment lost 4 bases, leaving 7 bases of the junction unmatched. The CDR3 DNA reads TGCGCCAGCAGCCCTCCGGGACTAGCGGGAGCGACCGGGGAGCTGTTTTTT. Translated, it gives CASSPPGLAGATGELFF.

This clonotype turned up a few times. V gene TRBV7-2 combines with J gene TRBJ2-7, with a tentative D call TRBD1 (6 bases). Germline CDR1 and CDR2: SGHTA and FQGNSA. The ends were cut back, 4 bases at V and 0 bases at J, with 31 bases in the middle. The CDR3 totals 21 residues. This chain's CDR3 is CASSSRLAYWGPGRNSYEQYF. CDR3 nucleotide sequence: TGTGCCAGCAGCTCCCGGCTAGCCTATTGGGGGCCGGGAAGAAACTCCTACGAGCAGTACTTC.